The 10 T cell receptor beta chains given below trace back to one sample, sequenced in a study of blood T cell repertoires in COVID-19. Measured with immunoSEQ multiplex PCR; TCRdb has only the in-frame clones, and not every one. Here the sample spans 45,000 to 55,000 clones, 68% being singletons. Input material: peripheral blood. These receptors came from a woman in her sixties or seventies with acute or convalescent COVID-19.

The CDR3 DNA reads TGTGCCAGCAGCGCTCATGGAATAGCGGGGGGGTCCGCTAGTGAGCAGTTCTTC. Translation gives CASSAHGIAGGSASEQFF. J is TRBJ2-1 and V is TRBV9; 11 bases are a match to TRBD2. The CDR3 consists of 18 residues. V was clipped by 3 bases and J by 9 bases; unmatched bases: 17. Germline assignment: CDR1 SGDLS and CDR2 YYNGEE.

The chain couples TRBV15 to TRBJ1-4, with 7 bases fitting TRBD1. Germline CDR1 reads LNHNV; CDR2 reads YYDKDF (reference sequence). With 3 bases clipped from V and 9 bases from J, the junction kept 22 bases outside the gene matches. The CDR3 contains 19 residues. Here the CDR3 DNA reads TGTGCCACCAGCAGGGGGCTAAGAGTAAACGACAGGGATACCCAAAAACTGTTTTTT. Its protein is CATSRGLRVNDRDTQKLFF.

The rearrangement joins TRBV7-3 to TRBJ2-3; 10 nucleotides align to TRBD2. CDR1 SGHTA and CDR2 FQGTGA come from the germline V gene. The V segment lost 5 bases and the J segment 0 bases; nucleotides outside the gene matches: 5. This CDR3 has 16 amino acids. As DNA, the CDR3 is TGTGCCAGCAGCAGAAATAGCGGGGGGAGCACAGATACGCAGTATTTT. Its translation: CASSRNSGGSTDTQYF.

V gene TRBV27 combines with J gene TRBJ1-1, with D perhaps TRBD1 (6 bases). The CDR3 consists of 13 residues. CDR1 is MNHEY, CDR2 SMNVEV, per germline (reference sequence). V lost 3 bases to trimming and J lost 9 bases, with 14 bases between them. CDR3 amino acids: CASSLGFDRKAFF. CDR3 DNA sequence: TGTGCCAGCAGTTTGGGGTTCGACAGGAAAGCTTTCTTT.

In its sample, this clone was seen a few times. J is TRBJ1-6 and V is TRBV25-1; D is ambiguous. CDR1 and CDR2 from the germline V gene are MGHDK and SYGVNS. The CDR3 consists of 13 residues. V was trimmed by 5 bases and J by 9 bases, leaving 11 bases between them. As DNA, the CDR3 is TGTGCCAGCAGTCTGGGTCTAGGTTCACCCCTCCACTTT. Translated: CASSLGLGSPLHF.

This clone has only a few counts. The J gene is TRBJ1-5, the V gene TRBV19; 9 nucleotides match TRBD1. The CDR3 has 15 amino acids. The V gene end was trimmed by 5 bases and the J gene end by 4 bases; junction bases not matched to a gene: 6. Germline V gene sequence: CDR1 LNHDA, CDR2 SQIVND (reference sequence). The CDR3 DNA follows: TGTGCCAGTAGTCCCACGACAGGGGGGAATCAGCCCCAGCATTTT. Protein product: CASSPTTGGNQPQHF.

The J gene is TRBJ2-2, the V gene TRBV4-1; TRBD1 might be the D (6 bases). V lost 4 bases and J 2 bases, leaving 17 bases between the germline ends. Germline loops: CDR1 MGHRA, CDR2 YSYEKL. The length of the CDR3 is 17 residues. CDR3 DNA: TGCGCCAGCAGCCCCCTTATTGGGACACTTAACACCGGGGAGCTGTTTTTT. Translation: CASSPLIGTLNTGELFF.

V and J are TRBV6-6 and TRBJ2-1; 7 nucleotides match TRBD2. In germline, CDR1 is MNHNY, CDR2 SVGAGI (reference sequence). After removal of 0 bases from V and 7 bases from J, the junction contained 6 bases not matched to a gene. CDR3 length equals 15 residues. This chain's CDR3 is CASSYSGGGWNEQFF. The DNA of the CDR3 is TGTGCCAGCAGTTACTCGGGGGGAGGGTGGAATGAGCAGTTCTTC.

The CDR3 is CASSDPTGRDYNEQFF. Written as DNA, the CDR3 is TGTGCCAGCAGTGACCCCACCGGGAGGGACTACAATGAGCAGTTCTTC. The V gene is TRBV6-1, the J gene TRBJ2-1; 8 bases line up with TRBD2. CDR1 is MNHNS and CDR2 is SASEGT in the germline V gene. The CDR3 length is 16 residues. Trimming at V came to 3 bases and at J to 3 bases, leaving 7 bases not matched to a gene.

This chain uses TRBV29-1 with TRBJ2-3; 9 bases match TRBD1. V was clipped by 1 base and J by 4 bases; unmatched bases: 3. The length of the CDR3 is 14 residues. CDR1 is SQVTM, CDR2 ANQGSEA, per germline. CDR3 sequence: CSVEGQGVPDTQYF. In DNA, the CDR3 is TGCAGCGTTGAAGGACAGGGGGTACCAGATACGCAGTATTTT.